The 30 T cell receptor beta chains below were found in one sample sequenced in a study of monozygotic twins with inflammatory bowel disease. Reprocessing the 5' RACE reads, TCRdb reports a single entry for every CDR3 protein and omits DNA. With 350,000 to 500,000 distinct CDR3 sequences in the sample, the ten largest clones hold 2% to 3%. Sequences were obtained from blood. The receptors were gathered from a human donor with ulcerative colitis or Crohn's disease, or a healthy co-twin of an affected twin (not recorded which).

The chain links TRBV5-4 to TRBJ2-1; TCRdb selects TRBD2, and the lack of DNA leaves this call unchecked. The CDR3 is 16 amino acids. The germline V gene encodes CDR1 SGHNT and CDR2 YYREEE (reference sequence). CDR3 protein: CASSSGTSGRRNEQFF.

V is TRBV15 and J is TRBJ2-5; the TCRdb call, TRBD1, lacks DNA for checking. The CDR3 is 14 residues long. Germline assignment: CDR1 LNHNV and CDR2 YYDKDF (reference sequence). CDR3 amino acids: CATSRITGPETQYF.

The chain links TRBV6-1 to TRBJ2-7; the D call of TRBD2 rests on TCRdb alone, since no DNA is present to check it. CDR1 and CDR2 from the germline V gene are MNHNS and SASEGT. This CDR3 is built from 16 residues. The chain's CDR3 is CASSGIRQGLSYEQYF.

The V call is TRBV28, the J call TRBJ1-6; as DNA is missing, the TRBD1 call by TCRdb cannot be tested. Germline CDR1 MDHEN, CDR2 SYDVKM. The CDR3 has 15 amino acids. CDR3 amino acids: CASSFPGTGWAPLHF.

The chain links TRBV11-2 to TRBJ1-2; as DNA is missing, the TRBD1 call by TCRdb cannot be tested. Germline V gene sequence: CDR1 SGHAT, CDR2 FQNNGV. There are 13 residues in the CDR3. CDR3 protein: CASSSPFLGGYTF. The full variable domain, rest sourced from reference TRBV11-2 and TRBJ1-2, is EAGVAQSPRYKIIEKRQSVAFWCNPISGHATLYWYQQILGQGPKLLIQFQNNGVVDDSQLPKDRFSAERLKGVDSTLKIQPAKLEDSAVYLCASSSPFLGGYTFGSGTRLTVV.

The chain joins TRBV20-1 to TRBJ1-2; the TCRdb D gene call, TRBD1, has no DNA to confirm it. Germline V gives CDR1 DFQATT, CDR2 SNEGSKA (reference sequence). This CDR3 comprises 13 residues. The CDR3 spells CSARQGKDYGYTF.

The CDR3 protein is CASSHFAGTGGTDTQYF. The V call is TRBV12-3 or TRBV12-4, the J call TRBJ2-3; TCRdb lists TRBD1, though no DNA is available to test this call. The CDR3 is 17 amino acids.

This chain links TRBV25-1 with TRBJ1-2. In germline, CDR1 is MGHDK, CDR2 SYGVNS. The CDR3 has 11 amino acids. The CDR3 sequence: CASSEGIGYTF.

V is TRBV7-2 and J is TRBJ1-4; TCRdb calls TRBD1, which cannot be checked without DNA. CDR1 SGHTA and CDR2 FQGNSA come from the germline V gene. This CDR3 has 13 amino acids. The CDR3 loop reads CASSSLRGEKLFF.

The chain employs TRBV6-5 and TRBJ2-7; TCRdb's D gene call, TRBD1, goes unchecked for lack of DNA. In germline, CDR1 is MNHEY, CDR2 SVGAGI. CDR3 size: 12 residues. CDR3 sequence: CASNRGRSEQYF.

The V call is TRBV20-1, the J call TRBJ1-4; TCRdb outputs TRBD1, but without DNA this stays unchecked. This CDR3 spans 14 amino acids. Germline values: CDR1 DFQATT, CDR2 SNEGSKA (reference sequence). The CDR3 loop is CSARDRGLSEKLFF.

The genes are TRBV7-3 and TRBJ2-2; TCRdb returns TRBD1, unconfirmable since there is no DNA. The CDR3 has 15 amino acids. The germline V gene has CDR1 SGHTA and CDR2 FQGTGA. CDR3 protein: CASKTGTSNTGELFF.

CDR3 amino acids: CASSLLAGNEQFF. The V and J genes are TRBV2 and TRBJ2-1; the D gene TCRdb calls, TRBD2, cannot be checked with no DNA. Germline-derived CDR1 and CDR2 are SNHLY and FYNNEI. The CDR3 is made up of 13 amino acids.

The chain is built from TRBV5-1 and TRBJ2-3. The V gene's germline CDR1 is SGHRS and CDR2 YFSETQ. The CDR3 runs 14 residues. This CDR3 reads CASWLSKSTDTQYF.

The genes are TRBV19 and TRBJ1-5. The CDR3 is made up of 17 amino acids. The germline gives CDR1 LNHDA, CDR2 SQIVND (reference sequence). The CDR3 region is CASSHGYGVSFNQPQHF.

The gene calls are TRBV3-1 and TRBJ2-7. The CDR3 is 13 amino acids. Germline V gene sequence: CDR1 LGHDT, CDR2 YNNKEL (reference sequence). The CDR3 here is CASSPTEHYEQYF.

The V and J genes are TRBV25-1 and TRBJ2-7. Looked up from germline, CDR1 is MGHDK and CDR2 is SYGVNS. The CDR3 has 14 amino acids. The CDR3 sequence is CASSEYLRGYEQYF.

The CDR3 sequence: CASSPYRGANTEAFF. This chain links TRBV18 with TRBJ1-1; the D call of TRBD1 rests on TCRdb alone, since no DNA is present to check it. This CDR3 has 15 amino acids. Germline CDR1 KGHSH, CDR2 LQKENI.

The rearrangement joins TRBV6-5 to TRBJ1-2. CDR3 length equals 15 residues. Looked up from germline, CDR1 is MNHEY and CDR2 is SVGAGI. The CDR3 sequence: CASSYSRGNGGGYTF.

This chain links TRBV19 with TRBJ1-1; TCRdb's D call, TRBD1, is unchecked because there is no DNA. The CDR3 totals 15 residues. Germline V gene sequence: CDR1 LNHDA, CDR2 SQIVND (reference sequence). This CDR3 is CASSTSGSRGTEAFF.

The V and J genes are TRBV12-3 or TRBV12-4 and TRBJ2-6. The CDR3 runs to 14 residues. CDR3 region: CASRRNSGANVLTF.

J is TRBJ2-7 and V is TRBV20-1. The CDR3 runs 13 residues. The germline V gene has CDR1 DFQATT and CDR2 SNEGSKA (reference sequence). The CDR3: CSASSKTNYEQYF.

The V and J genes are TRBV5-3 and TRBJ2-7; TCRdb's D gene call, TRBD1, goes unchecked for lack of DNA. TRBV5-3 is an ORF for which the function is uncertain. CDR3 length equals 14 residues. CDR3 protein: CARLAGTSSYEQYF.

The rearrangement uses TRBV10-3 and TRBJ2-3; TCRdb lists TRBD1, though no DNA is available to test this call. The CDR3 contains 15 residues. Germline V gene lookup returns CDR1 ENHRY and CDR2 SYGVKD. CDR3 loop: CATGAGQGPTDTQYF.

This rearrangement joins TRBV5-1 to TRBJ2-3; TCRdb designates TRBD2, a call that cannot be tested without DNA. The germline V gene has CDR1 SGHRS and CDR2 YFSETQ. The CDR3 runs 16 residues. CDR3 amino acids: CASSSGTSGGKDTQCF.

The chain has TRBV6-5 and TRBJ2-5; the D call from TCRdb, TRBD1, cannot be confirmed without DNA. The CDR3 totals 14 residues. Germline V gene data show CDR1 as MNHEY and CDR2 as SVGAGI. This chain's CDR3 is CASSYRGVSETQYF.

The rearrangement uses TRBV5-5 and TRBJ2-3; TCRdb designates TRBD1, a call that cannot be tested without DNA. This CDR3 has 15 residues. Per germline, CDR1 SGHKS and CDR2 YYEKEE (reference sequence). CDR3 in amino acids: CASSFSATRGDTQYF.

The rearrangement uses TRBV3-1 and TRBJ2-7; TCRdb calls TRBD2, which cannot be checked without DNA. The CDR3 extends over 17 amino acids. Germline V CDR1 and CDR2: LGHDT, YNNKEL (reference sequence). The CDR3 reads CASSQGSSGRGAYEQYF.

CDR3 in amino acids: CASSSPTRSSYNEQFF. This chain joins TRBV7-8 and TRBJ2-1. Looked up from germline, CDR1 is SGHVS and CDR2 is FQNEAQ. This CDR3 has 16 amino acids.

The chain recombines TRBV5-4 with TRBJ2-1. Germline V gene data show CDR1 as SGHNT and CDR2 as YYREEE (reference sequence). This CDR3 region has 13 residues. The CDR3 region is CATELGVANEQFF. The entire variable domain, with the rest obtained from reference TRBV5-4 and TRBJ2-1, is as follows: ETGVTQSPTHLIKTRGQQVTLRCSSQSGHNTVSWYQQALGQGPQFIFQYYREEENGRGNFPPRFSGLQFPNYSSELNVNALELDDSALYLCATELGVANEQFFGPGTRLTVL.